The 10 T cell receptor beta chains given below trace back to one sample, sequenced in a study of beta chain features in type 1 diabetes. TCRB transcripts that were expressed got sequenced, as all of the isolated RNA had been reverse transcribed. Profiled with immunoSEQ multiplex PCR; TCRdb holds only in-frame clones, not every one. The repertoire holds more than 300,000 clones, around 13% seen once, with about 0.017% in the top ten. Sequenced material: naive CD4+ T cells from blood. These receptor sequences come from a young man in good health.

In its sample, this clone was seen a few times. CDR3 protein: CASSLTSSVNTGELFF. As DNA, the CDR3 is TGTGCCAGCAGCTTGACGTCGTCGGTGAACACCGGGGAGCTGTTTTTT. The genes are TRBV5-4 and TRBJ2-2; D remains ambiguous. Trimming pared 1 base from V and 1 base from J, leaving 11 bases between. Germline CDR1 and CDR2: SGHNT and YYREEE (reference sequence). The CDR3 contains 16 residues. The full variable domain, rest sourced from reference TRBV5-4 and TRBJ2-2, is ETGVTQSPTHLIKTRGQQVTLRCSSQSGHNTVSWYQQALGQGPQFIFQYYREEENGRGNFPPRFSGLQFPNYSSELNVNALELDDSALYLCASSLTSSVNTGELFFGEGSRLTVL.

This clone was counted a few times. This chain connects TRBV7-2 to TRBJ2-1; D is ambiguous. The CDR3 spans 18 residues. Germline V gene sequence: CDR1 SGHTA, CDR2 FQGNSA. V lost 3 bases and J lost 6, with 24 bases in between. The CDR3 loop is CASSFPPVRSSFGNEQFF. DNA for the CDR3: TGTGCCAGCAGCTTTCCCCCTGTCAGGTCGAGTTTTGGCAATGAGCAGTTCTTC.

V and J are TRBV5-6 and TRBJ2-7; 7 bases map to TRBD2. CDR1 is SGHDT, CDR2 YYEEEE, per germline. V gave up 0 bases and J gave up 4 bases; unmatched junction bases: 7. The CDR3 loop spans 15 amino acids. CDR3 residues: CASSLAGLLIYEQYF. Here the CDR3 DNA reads TGTGCCAGCAGCTTGGCGGGACTACTTATATACGAGCAGTACTTC.

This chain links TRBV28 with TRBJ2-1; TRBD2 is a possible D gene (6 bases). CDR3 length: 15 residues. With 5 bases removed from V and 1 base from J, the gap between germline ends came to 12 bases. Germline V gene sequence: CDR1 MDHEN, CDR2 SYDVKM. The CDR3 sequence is CASSLGGESYNEQFF. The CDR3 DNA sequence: TGTGCCAGCAGTCTAGGCGGGGAATCCTACAATGAGCAGTTCTTC.

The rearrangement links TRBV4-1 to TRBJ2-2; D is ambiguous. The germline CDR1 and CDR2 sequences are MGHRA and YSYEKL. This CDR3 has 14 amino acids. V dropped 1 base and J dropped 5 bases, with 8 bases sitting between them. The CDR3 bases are TGCGCCAGCAGCCAAGGCTCGGTGACCGGGGAGCTGTTTTTT. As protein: CASSQGSVTGELFF.

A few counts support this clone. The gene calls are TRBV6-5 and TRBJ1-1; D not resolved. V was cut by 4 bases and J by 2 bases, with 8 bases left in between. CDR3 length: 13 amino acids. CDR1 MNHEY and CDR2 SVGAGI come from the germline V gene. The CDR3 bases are TGTGCCAGCAGTTTGCAGGCAAACACTGAAGCTTTCTTT. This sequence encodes CASSLQANTEAFF.

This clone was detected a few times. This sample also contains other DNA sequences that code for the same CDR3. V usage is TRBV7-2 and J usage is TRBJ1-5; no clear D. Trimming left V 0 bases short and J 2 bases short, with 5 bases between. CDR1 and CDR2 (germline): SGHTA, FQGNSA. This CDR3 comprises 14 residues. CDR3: CASSLASGNQPQHF. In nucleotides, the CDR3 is TGTGCCAGCAGCTTAGCTAGCGGCAATCAGCCCCAGCATTTT.

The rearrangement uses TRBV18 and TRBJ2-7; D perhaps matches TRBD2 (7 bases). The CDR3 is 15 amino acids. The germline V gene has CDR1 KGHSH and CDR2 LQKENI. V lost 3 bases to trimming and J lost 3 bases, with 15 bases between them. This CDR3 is CASSPKAGAYYEQYF. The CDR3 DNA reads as TGTGCCAGCTCACCGAAGGCGGGGGCCTACTACGAGCAGTACTTC.

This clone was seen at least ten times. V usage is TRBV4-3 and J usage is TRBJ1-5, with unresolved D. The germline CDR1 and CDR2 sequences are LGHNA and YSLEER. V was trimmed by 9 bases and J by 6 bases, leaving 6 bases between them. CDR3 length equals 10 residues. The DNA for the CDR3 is TGCGCCAGTTTGGCTCAGCCCCAGCATTTT. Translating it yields CASLAQPQHF.

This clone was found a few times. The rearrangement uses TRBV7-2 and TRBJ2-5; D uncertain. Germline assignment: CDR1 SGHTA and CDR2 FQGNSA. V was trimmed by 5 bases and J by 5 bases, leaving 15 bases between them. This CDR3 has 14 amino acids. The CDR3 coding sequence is TGTGCCAGCAGCGTCAGGCCGCCGGCGGAGACCCAGTACTTC. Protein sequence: CASSVRPPAETQYF.